These 28 T cell receptor beta chains were all obtained from the same sample, sequenced in a study of a mutant IDH1 vaccine in newly diagnosed glioma. The time point was: week 23, last vaccination. The vaccine gave 300 ug of a 20-mer mutant IDH1 peptide subcutaneously per dose. Only in-frame clones appear in the TCRdb table, and some are missing; sequencing was by immunoSEQ multiplex PCR. This table has roughly 60,000 clones, around 84% appearing once. No antigen has been identified for these receptors. The sequencing used PBMCs, collected from a glioma patient whose treatment included an IDH1 peptide vaccine. The source is a man aged 25-45 years with glioma.

This chain connects TRBV27 to TRBJ1-1; D might be TRBD1 (6 bases). Germline V gene lookup returns CDR1 MNHEY and CDR2 SMNVEV (reference sequence). Trimming removed 7 bases at V and 0 bases at J, with 15 bases between. CDR3 length: 15 residues. CDR3 region: CASTTLQGMNTEAFF. The CDR3 DNA follows: TGTGCCAGCACCACCCTGCAGGGGATGAACACTGAAGCTTTCTTT.

This clone appeared once. The sample contains more than one DNA sequence encoding this CDR3. The chain employs TRBV29-1 and TRBJ2-2; 7 bases map to TRBD2. The CDR3 is 12 amino acids. Germline loops: CDR1 SQVTM, CDR2 ANQGSEA. CDR3 DNA: TGCAGTGTAGCGGGGAACACCGGGGAGCTGTTTTTT. Residues: CSVAGNTGELFF.

The chain joins TRBV5-6 to TRBJ2-7, with 12 bases identical to TRBD1. The V segment lost 3 bases and the J segment 3 bases; nucleotides outside the gene matches: 1. The CDR3 consists of 14 residues. The germline gives CDR1 SGHDT, CDR2 YYEEEE. The CDR3 coding sequence is TGTGCCAGCAGCTGGGACAGGGGGCGCTACGAGCAGTACTTC. Translation: CASSWDRGRYEQYF.

The chain is built from TRBV19 and TRBJ2-5; either TRBD1 or TRBD2 may supply D (5 bases each). The CDR3 is 15 amino acids. With 2 bases removed from V and 3 bases from J, the gap between germline ends came to 13 bases. CDR1 is LNHDA and CDR2 is SQIVND in the germline V gene (reference sequence). CDR3 residues: CASSIMGDGKETQYF. CDR3 in DNA: TGTGCCAGTAGTATAATGGGGGACGGGAAAGAGACCCAGTACTTC.

This clone was counted a few times. The J gene is TRBJ1-1, the V gene TRBV6-5; D not certain. The CDR3 loop spans 14 amino acids. Germline V lookup: CDR1 MNHEY, CDR2 SVGAGI. Trimming took off 2 bases at V and 1 base at J, with 8 bases between the two ends. CDR3 DNA: TGTGCCAGCAGTTACCTGTCGGGGAACACTGAAGCTTTCTTT. The encoded protein is CASSYLSGNTEAFF.

The gene calls are TRBV6-1 and TRBJ2-3; 11 bases align to TRBD2. The junction had 3 bases not matched to a gene; V was cut back by 5 bases and J by 5 bases. The V gene's germline CDR1 is MNHNS and CDR2 SASEGT. CDR3 length: 14 residues. The CDR3 here is CASSHSGGVDTQYF. The CDR3 coding sequence is TGTGCCAGCAGTCATAGCGGGGGGGTAGATACGCAGTATTTT.

The chain couples TRBV9 to TRBJ2-2; 9 positions match TRBD2. J was trimmed by 6 bases and V by 3 bases; bases with no gene match: 6. The germline V gene has CDR1 SGDLS and CDR2 YYNGEE. This CDR3 contains 15 residues. In nucleotides, the CDR3 is TGTGCCAGCAGCGCTGGCGGGGGGGCCTCCGGGGAGCTGTTTTTT. Its protein product is CASSAGGGASGELFF.

This sequence joins TRBV6-5 and TRBJ1-4, with D unresolved. Germline-derived CDR1 and CDR2 are MNHEY and SVGAGI. This CDR3 spans 14 amino acids. V lost 2 bases and J 1 base, leaving 5 bases between the germline ends. CDR3 in amino acids: CASSYVGTNEKLFF. CDR3 bases: TGTGCCAGCAGTTACGTAGGAACTAATGAAAAACTGTTTTTT.

The rearrangement links TRBV5-8 to TRBJ1-6, with D possibly matching TRBD1 (6 bases). CDR1 is SGHTS and CDR2 is YDEGEE in the germline V gene. The CDR3 sequence is 14 residues long. V lost 1 base and J lost 7, with 9 bases in between. CDR3 amino acids: CASSLRGANSPLHF. The DNA of the CDR3 is TGTGCCAGCAGCTTGCGGGGGGCAAATTCACCCCTCCACTTT.

The chain combines TRBV7-9 with TRBJ2-2; D is perhaps TRBD1 (6 bases). Germline lookup yields CDR1 SEHNR and CDR2 FQNEAQ (reference sequence). The CDR3 sequence is 16 residues long. V lost 4 bases, J lost 2 bases, and 14 bases lay in between. CDR3 in amino acids: CASSSNPDSNTGELFF. The CDR3 DNA reads TGTGCCAGCAGCTCGAACCCGGACAGTAACACCGGGGAGCTGTTTTTT.

In this sample, this clone turned up a few times. V gene TRBV27 combines with J gene TRBJ1-5; D not resolved. This CDR3 has 12 residues. Germline-derived CDR1 and CDR2 are MNHEY and SMNVEV (reference sequence). V was shortened by 5 bases and J by 11 bases, with 13 bases between the two germline ends. The CDR3 sequence: CASSRTGEAQHF. DNA for the CDR3: TGTGCCAGCAGTCGGACGGGTGAAGCCCAGCATTTT.

The V and J genes are TRBV2 and TRBJ1-1; 7 bases fit TRBD1. The germline V gene has CDR1 SNHLY and CDR2 FYNNEI. CDR3 length equals 12 residues. The ends lost 9 bases at V and 3 bases at J; junction bases unmatched: 4. The CDR3 bases are TGTGCCAGGACTGACAGGGACACTGAAGCTTTCTTT. This gives the protein CARTDRDTEAFF.

This chain links TRBV2 with TRBJ1-1; 8 bases fit TRBD1. The V gene end was trimmed by 6 bases and the J gene end by 1 base; junction bases not matched to a gene: 4. This CDR3 region has 14 residues. Germline CDR1 SNHLY, CDR2 FYNNEI. The CDR3 spells CASSPGTGNTEAFF. The CDR3 nucleotides are TGTGCCAGCAGCCCCGGGACAGGGAACACTGAAGCTTTCTTT. The entire variable domain, with the rest obtained from reference TRBV2 and TRBJ1-1, is as follows: EPEVTQTPSHQVTQMGQEVILRCVPISNHLYFYWYRQILGQKVEFLVSFYNNEISEKSEIFDDQFSVERPDGSNFTLKIRSTKLEDSAMYFCASSPGTGNTEAFFGQGTRLTVV.

This chain connects TRBV11-2 to TRBJ1-2; D is undetermined. This CDR3 comprises 13 residues. The V gene's germline CDR1 is SGHAT and CDR2 FQNNGV. Trimming left V 4 bases short and J 3 bases short, with 9 bases between. DNA for the CDR3: TGTGCCAGCAGCTGGGCGCCGGACTATGGCTACACCTTC. Translating it yields CASSWAPDYGYTF.

This clone is medium-sized (0.01 to 0.1%). The CDR3 DNA sequence: TGTGCCAGCAGCTCCGTACAGGGGGCTGAAGCTTTCTTT. This gives the protein CASSSVQGAEAFF. The gene calls are TRBV7-6 and TRBJ1-1; 8 nucleotides line up with TRBD1. Germline V gives CDR1 SGHVS, CDR2 FNYEAQ. CDR3 length equals 13 residues. Trimming at V came to 4 bases and at J to 6 bases, leaving 4 bases not matched to a gene.

The chain recombines TRBV7-2 with TRBJ2-7; 7 bases are shared with TRBD2. The CDR3 totals 13 residues. The germline gives CDR1 SGHTA, CDR2 FQGNSA. The ends lost 4 bases at V and 3 bases at J; junction bases unmatched: 3. The CDR3 DNA follows: TGTGCCAGCAGCTGGGGAGGGGTCTACGAGCAGTACTTC. Translation gives CASSWGGVYEQYF.

The V and J genes are TRBV6-5 and TRBJ1-1; D may be TRBD1 (5 bases). Germline V lookup: CDR1 MNHEY, CDR2 SVGAGI. The CDR3 covers 12 residues. The germline V and J ends were trimmed by 2 bases and 4 bases, with 5 bases remaining between them. CDR3 sequence reads: CASSYGGTEAFF. DNA for the CDR3: TGTGCCAGCAGTTACGGGGGCACTGAAGCTTTCTTT.

The rearrangement uses TRBV29-1 and TRBJ1-1; TRBD1 is a possible D gene (6 bases). Germline lookup yields CDR1 SQVTM and CDR2 ANQGSEA. This CDR3 has 13 amino acids. Trimming cost V 4 bases and J 2 bases, with 11 bases left between them. Here the CDR3 reads CSVGSRGNTEAFF. The CDR3 nucleotides read TGCAGCGTTGGTAGCAGGGGAAACACTGAAGCTTTCTTT. The full variable domain, its missing parts supplied by reference TRBV29-1 and TRBJ1-1, is SAVISQKPSRDICQRGTSLTIQCQVDSQVTMMFWYRQQPGQSLTLIATANQGSEATYESGFVIDKFPISRPNLTFSTLTVSNMSPEDSSIYLCSVGSRGNTEAFFGQGTRLTVV.

The rearrangement uses TRBV6-6 and TRBJ1-5; D unclear. V lost 6 bases and J lost 5, with 14 bases in between. The CDR3 loop spans 14 amino acids. CDR1 is MNHNY, CDR2 SVGAGI, per germline (reference sequence). In nucleotides, the CDR3 is TGTGCCAGCAGCTACAGCGGGTCGGATCAGCCCCAGCATTTT. Encoded protein: CASSYSGSDQPQHF.

The V gene is TRBV5-1, the J gene TRBJ2-7, with D possibly TRBD1 on 8 matching bases. The CDR3 has 18 amino acids. Germline lookup yields CDR1 SGHRS and CDR2 YFSETQ. V was clipped by 2 bases and J by 0 bases, with 21 bases between them. DNA for the CDR3: TGCGCCAGCAGCTTTCAAGACAGGGGAGGGATTAGCTCCTACGAGCAGTACTTC. Translating gives CASSFQDRGGISSYEQYF.

The V gene is TRBV4-2, the J gene TRBJ2-2, with 7 nucleotides matching TRBD1. From germline, CDR1 is LGHNA and CDR2 YNFKEQ. The CDR3 extends over 14 amino acids. V shed 4 bases, J shed 3 bases, and the junction held 2 bases outside the gene matches. The CDR3 region is CASSLGQHTGELFF. The CDR3, as DNA: TGTGCCAGCAGCCTGGGACAGCACACCGGGGAGCTGTTTTTT.

The chain links TRBV29-1 to TRBJ2-7, with TRBD1 matching 9 bases. Germline assignment: CDR1 SQVTM and CDR2 ANQGSEA. CDR3 length: 12 amino acids. J gave up 4 bases and V 6 bases, and 4 bases lay outside the gene matches. The CDR3 is CSVAQGAYEQYF. In DNA form, the CDR3 reads TGCAGCGTGGCACAGGGGGCGTACGAGCAGTACTTC.

This clone was counted once. The chain links TRBV19 to TRBJ1-1; TRBD1 is a possible D gene (5 bases). This CDR3 region has 16 residues. CDR1 LNHDA and CDR2 SQIVND come from the germline V gene (reference sequence). The V end lost 1 base, the J end lost 1 base, and 13 bases lay between the germline ends. The chain's CDR3 is CASSIVAGTRNTEAFF. The CDR3 nucleotides are TGTGCCAGTAGTATAGTAGCCGGGACGAGGAACACTGAAGCTTTCTTT.

The V call is TRBV7-6, the J call TRBJ2-7; possibly TRBD1 for D (7 bases). The V end lost 5 bases, the J end lost 0 bases, and 14 bases lay between the germline ends. The CDR3 is made up of 15 amino acids. Germline V gene sequence: CDR1 SGHVS, CDR2 FNYEAQ. CDR3 bases: TGTGCCAGCAGCGGGGGGACAGCGAGCTCCTACGAGCAGTACTTC. Translation: CASSGGTASSYEQYF.

The chain has TRBV4-1 and TRBJ2-7, with TRBD1 identical over 12 bases. V lost 3 bases, J lost 4 bases, and 7 bases stayed unmatched. The CDR3 covers 16 residues. Germline V CDR1 and CDR2: MGHRA, YSYEKL. CDR3 in DNA: TGCGCCAGCAGCCATGAACCGGGACAGGGGGCATACGAGCAGTACTTC. Its protein is CASSHEPGQGAYEQYF.

The chain links TRBV19 to TRBJ2-1; D is unclear. Trimming pared 6 bases from V and 2 bases from J, leaving 17 bases between. The CDR3 has 16 residues. Germline V gives CDR1 LNHDA, CDR2 SQIVND (reference sequence). DNA for the CDR3: TGTGCCAGTAGGAATCTGATCAGTGGGGCCTACAATGAGCAGTTCTTC. This encodes CASRNLISGAYNEQFF. Together with reference TRBV19 and TRBJ2-1, the CDR3 gives the full variable domain: DGGITQSPKYLFRKEGQNVTLSCEQNLNHDAMYWYRQDPGQGLRLIYYSQIVNDFQKGDIAEGYSVSREKKESFPLTVTSAQKNPTAFYLCASRNLISGAYNEQFFGPGTRLTVL.

CDR3 DNA: TGTGCCAGCAGCTTTGAAGGTGCAGGGTCCTATGGCTACACCTTC. It specifies CASSFEGAGSYGYTF. This chain joins TRBV7-9 and TRBJ1-2; D perhaps matches TRBD1 (5 bases). Trimming cost V 3 bases and J 4 bases, with 15 bases left between them. CDR3 length equals 15 residues. CDR1 is SEHNR, CDR2 FQNEAQ, per germline (reference sequence).

The chain employs TRBV2 and TRBJ2-2; D uncertain. V was pared by 8 bases and J by 7 bases, with 11 bases between. This CDR3 is built from 12 residues. CDR1 and CDR2 (germline): SNHLY, FYNNEI. CDR3: CASSARDGELFF. The CDR3, as DNA: TGTGCCAGCTCCGCACGCGACGGGGAGCTGTTTTTT.